This T cell receptor beta chain was captured by sequencing in a study of blood T cell repertoires in COVID-19. In the study overall: The United States, Italy and Spain provided the acute and convalescent COVID-19 samples.

Per germline, CDR1 MGHRA and CDR2 YSYEKL. This CDR3 has 12 amino acids. The V end was cut by 0 bases, the J end by 8 bases, with 7 bases between. Using immunoSEQ multiplex PCR, the repertoire was profiled, and TCRdb retains in-frame clones only, with some absent. The sample holds 84,000 or so clones; roughly 80% are singletons and the top ten take over 9%. Sequencing input: peripheral blood. This sequence was found in a man aged 65-85 years with acute or convalescent COVID-19. This rearrangement joins TRBV4-1 to TRBJ1-2; D unclear. This CDR3 reads CASSQDPGGYTF. For the CDR3, the DNA is TGCGCCAGCAGCCAAGATCCAGGAGGCTACACCTTC.